This T cell receptor (beta chain) was sequenced in a study of PD-L1 blockade in urothelial cancer. Trimming stripped 2 bases from V and 4 bases from J, with 10 bases between. There are 13 residues in the CDR3. Germline V lookup: CDR1 GTSNPN, CDR2 SVGIG (reference sequence). Generated by immunoSEQ multiplex PCR, the TCRdb table keeps only in-frame clones and is missing some. The table lists about 120,000 clones, 75% to 90% of them singletons. Time point given: peripheral blood 6 weeks after treatment start. V usage is TRBV30 and J usage is TRBJ2-3; the D gene is possibly TRBD2 (6 bases). The specimen comprised PBMCs, sampled around atezolizumab (anti-PD-L1) treatment. The source of this sequence is a man aged 55 to 70 with urothelial cancer. The chain's CDR3 is CAWSPGGADTQYF. The CDR3 DNA reads as TGTGCCTGGAGTCCCGGGGGAGCAGATACGCAGTATTTT.